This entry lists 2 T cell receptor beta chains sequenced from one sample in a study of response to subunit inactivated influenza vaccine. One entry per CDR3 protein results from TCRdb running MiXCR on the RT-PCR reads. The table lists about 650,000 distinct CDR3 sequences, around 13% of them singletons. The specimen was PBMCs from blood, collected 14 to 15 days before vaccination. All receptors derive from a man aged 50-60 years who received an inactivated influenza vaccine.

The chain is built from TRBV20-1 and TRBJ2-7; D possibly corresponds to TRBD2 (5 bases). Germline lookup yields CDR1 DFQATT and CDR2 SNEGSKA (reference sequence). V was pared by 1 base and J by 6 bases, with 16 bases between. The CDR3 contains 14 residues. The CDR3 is CSARGPGTRGEQYF. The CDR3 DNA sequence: TGCAGTGCTAGAGGTCCCGGAACCCGGGGCGAGCAGTACTTC.

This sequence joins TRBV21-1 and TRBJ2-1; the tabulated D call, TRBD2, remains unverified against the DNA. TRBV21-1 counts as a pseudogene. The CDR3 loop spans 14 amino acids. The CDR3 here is CASSVILAPSEQFF. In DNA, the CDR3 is TGTGCCAGCAGCGTAATTCTAGCCCCCAGTGAGCAGTTCTTC.